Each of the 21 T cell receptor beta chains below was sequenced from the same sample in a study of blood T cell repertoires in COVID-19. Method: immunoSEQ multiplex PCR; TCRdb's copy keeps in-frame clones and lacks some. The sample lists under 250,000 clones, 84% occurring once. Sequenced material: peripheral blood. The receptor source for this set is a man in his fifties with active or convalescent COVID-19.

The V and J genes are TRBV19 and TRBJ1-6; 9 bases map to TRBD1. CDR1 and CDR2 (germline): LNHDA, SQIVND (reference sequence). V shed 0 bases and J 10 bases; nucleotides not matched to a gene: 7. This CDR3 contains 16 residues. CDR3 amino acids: CASSIDRTGVGSPLHF. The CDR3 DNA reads TGTGCCAGTAGTATAGATCGGACAGGGGTAGGCTCACCCCTCCACTTT.

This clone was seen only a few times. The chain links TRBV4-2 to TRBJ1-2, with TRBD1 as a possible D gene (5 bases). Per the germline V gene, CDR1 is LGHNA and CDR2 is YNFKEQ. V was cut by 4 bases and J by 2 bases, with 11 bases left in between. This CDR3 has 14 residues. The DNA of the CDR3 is TGTGCCAGCAGCCCAGGGCGGGACAACTATGGCTACACCTTC. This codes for CASSPGRDNYGYTF.

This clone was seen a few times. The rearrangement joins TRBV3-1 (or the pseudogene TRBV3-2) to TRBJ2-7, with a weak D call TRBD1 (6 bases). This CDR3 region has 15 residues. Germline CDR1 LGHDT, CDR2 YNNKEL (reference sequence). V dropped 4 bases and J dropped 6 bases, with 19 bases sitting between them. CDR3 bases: TGTGCCAGCAGCCCATGGGACATGCTTGTCACCGAGCAGTACTTC. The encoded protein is CASSPWDMLVTEQYF.

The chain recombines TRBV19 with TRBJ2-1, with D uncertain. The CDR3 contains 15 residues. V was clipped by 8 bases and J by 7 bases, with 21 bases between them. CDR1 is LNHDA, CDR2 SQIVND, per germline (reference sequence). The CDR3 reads CASATSGAVGNEQFF. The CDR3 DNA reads TGTGCCAGTGCTACTTCAGGCGCCGTTGGTAATGAGCAGTTCTTC.

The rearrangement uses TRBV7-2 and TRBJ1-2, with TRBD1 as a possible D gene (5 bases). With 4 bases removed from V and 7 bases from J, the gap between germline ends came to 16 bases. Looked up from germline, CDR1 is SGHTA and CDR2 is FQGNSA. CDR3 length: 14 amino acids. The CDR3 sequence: CASSSSWGGSGYTF. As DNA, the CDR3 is TGTGCCAGCAGCTCCTCCTGGGGGGGGAGTGGCTACACCTTC.

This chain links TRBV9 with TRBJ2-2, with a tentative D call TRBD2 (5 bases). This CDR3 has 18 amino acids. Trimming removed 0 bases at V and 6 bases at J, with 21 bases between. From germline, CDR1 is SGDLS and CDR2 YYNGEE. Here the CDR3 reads CASSVEGGGPQTPGELFF. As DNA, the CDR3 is TGTGCCAGCAGCGTAGAAGGTGGAGGTCCCCAGACCCCCGGGGAGCTGTTTTTT.

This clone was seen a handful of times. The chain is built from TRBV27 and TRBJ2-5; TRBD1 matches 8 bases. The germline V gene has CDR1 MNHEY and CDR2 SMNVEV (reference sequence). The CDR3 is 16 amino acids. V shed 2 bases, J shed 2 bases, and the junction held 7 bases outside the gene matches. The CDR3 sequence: CASSLVWDRPQETQYF. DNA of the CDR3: TGTGCCAGCAGTTTAGTGTGGGACAGGCCGCAAGAGACCCAGTACTTC.

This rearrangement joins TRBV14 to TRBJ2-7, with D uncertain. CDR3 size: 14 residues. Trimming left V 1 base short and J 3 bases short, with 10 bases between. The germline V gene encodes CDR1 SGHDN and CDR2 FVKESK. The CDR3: CASSQGAALYEQYF. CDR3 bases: TGTGCCAGCAGCCAAGGAGCCGCCCTCTACGAGCAGTACTTC.

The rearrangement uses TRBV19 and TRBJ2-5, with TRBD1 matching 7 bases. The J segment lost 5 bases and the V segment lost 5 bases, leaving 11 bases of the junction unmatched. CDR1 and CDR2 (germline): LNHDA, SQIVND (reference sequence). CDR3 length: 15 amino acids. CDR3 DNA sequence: TGTGCCAGTAGTGAGGCCGGGACAGCCACGGAGACCCAGTACTTC. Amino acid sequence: CASSEAGTATETQYF. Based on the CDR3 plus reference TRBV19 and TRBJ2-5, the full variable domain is DGGITQSPKYLFRKEGQNVTLSCEQNLNHDAMYWYRQDPGQGLRLIYYSQIVNDFQKGDIAEGYSVSREKKESFPLTVTSAQKNPTAFYLCASSEAGTATETQYFGPGTRLLVL.

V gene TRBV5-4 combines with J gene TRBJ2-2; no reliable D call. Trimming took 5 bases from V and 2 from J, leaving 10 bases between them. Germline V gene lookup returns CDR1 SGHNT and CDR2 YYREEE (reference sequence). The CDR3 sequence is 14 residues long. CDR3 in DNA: TGTGCCAGCAGTTTATCTACTAACACCGGGGAGCTGTTTTTT. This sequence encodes CASSLSTNTGELFF.

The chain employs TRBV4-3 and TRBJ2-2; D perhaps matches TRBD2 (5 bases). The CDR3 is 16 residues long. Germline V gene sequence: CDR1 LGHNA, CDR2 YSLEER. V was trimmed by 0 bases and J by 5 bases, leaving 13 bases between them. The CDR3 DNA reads TGCGCCAGCAGCCAAGAAGCGGTCCCAAGGACCGGGGAGCTGTTTTTT. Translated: CASSQEAVPRTGELFF.

The CDR3 coding sequence is TGTGCCAGCAGCCCGACAGGGACGAACACTGAAGCTTTCTTT. This sequence encodes CASSPTGTNTEAFF. V gene TRBV11-3 combines with J gene TRBJ1-1; 7 nucleotides align to TRBD1. CDR1 SGHNT and CDR2 YENEEA come from the germline V gene. The CDR3 runs 14 residues. After removal of 5 bases from V and 1 base from J, the junction contained 4 bases not matched to a gene.

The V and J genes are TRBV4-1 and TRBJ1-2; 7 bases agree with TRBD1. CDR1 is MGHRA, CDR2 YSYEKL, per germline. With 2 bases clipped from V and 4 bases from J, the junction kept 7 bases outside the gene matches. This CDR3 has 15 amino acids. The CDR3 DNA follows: TGCGCCAGCAGCCAAAGGGGGCAGAACTCCTATGGCTACACCTTC. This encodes CASSQRGQNSYGYTF.

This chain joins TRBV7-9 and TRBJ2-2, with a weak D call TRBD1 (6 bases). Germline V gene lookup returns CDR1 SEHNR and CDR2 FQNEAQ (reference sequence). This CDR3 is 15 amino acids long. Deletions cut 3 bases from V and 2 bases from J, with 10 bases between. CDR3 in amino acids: CASSFGTPNTGELFF. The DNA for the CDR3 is TGTGCCAGCAGCTTCGGGACACCTAACACCGGGGAGCTGTTTTTT.

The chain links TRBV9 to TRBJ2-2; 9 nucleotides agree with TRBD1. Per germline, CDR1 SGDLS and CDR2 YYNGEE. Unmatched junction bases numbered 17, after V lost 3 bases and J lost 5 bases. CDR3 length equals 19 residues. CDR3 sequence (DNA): TGTGCCAGCAGCGCCGACGTAAGAAGTCCCGGGACAGGGACCGGGGAGCTGTTTTTT. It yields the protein CASSADVRSPGTGTGELFF.

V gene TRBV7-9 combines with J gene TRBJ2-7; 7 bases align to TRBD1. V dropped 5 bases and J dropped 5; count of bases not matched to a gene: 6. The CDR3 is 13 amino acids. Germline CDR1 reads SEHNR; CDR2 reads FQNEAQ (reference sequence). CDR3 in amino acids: CASSTDRDNEQYF. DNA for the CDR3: TGTGCCAGCAGCACCGACAGGGACAACGAGCAGTACTTC.

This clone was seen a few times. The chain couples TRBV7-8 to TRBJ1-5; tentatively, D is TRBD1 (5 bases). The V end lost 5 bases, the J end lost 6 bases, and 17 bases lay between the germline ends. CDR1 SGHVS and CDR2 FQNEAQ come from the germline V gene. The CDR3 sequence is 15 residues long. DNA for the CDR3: TGTGCCAGCAGCCCCCTGGCAGGGAAGGGTCAGCCCCAGCATTTT. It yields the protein CASSPLAGKGQPQHF.

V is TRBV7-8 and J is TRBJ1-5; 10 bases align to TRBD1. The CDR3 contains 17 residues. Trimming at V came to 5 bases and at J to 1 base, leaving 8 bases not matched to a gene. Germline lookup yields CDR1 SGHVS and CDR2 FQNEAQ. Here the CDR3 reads CASSLGQGIGSNQPQHF. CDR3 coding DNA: TGTGCCAGCAGCCTGGGACAGGGGATAGGGAGCAATCAGCCCCAGCATTTT.

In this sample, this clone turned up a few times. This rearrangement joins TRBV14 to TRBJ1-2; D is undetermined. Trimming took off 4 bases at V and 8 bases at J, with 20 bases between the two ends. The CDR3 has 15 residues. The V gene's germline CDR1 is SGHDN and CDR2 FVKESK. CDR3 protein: CASSPKGRAYEGYTF. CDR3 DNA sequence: TGTGCCAGCAGCCCAAAAGGGAGGGCTTATGAAGGCTACACCTTC.

The CDR3 DNA follows: TGTGCCAGTAGCAAACGGACAGATAGTAATGAAAAACTGTTTTTT. Amino acid sequence: CASSKRTDSNEKLFF. This rearrangement joins TRBV19 to TRBJ1-4, with TRBD1 as a possible D gene (6 bases). Trimming took off 6 bases at V and 4 bases at J, with 15 bases between the two ends. The CDR3 length is 15 residues. Germline V gene sequence: CDR1 LNHDA, CDR2 SQIVND (reference sequence). Filled out from reference TRBV19 and TRBJ1-4, the complete variable domain reads DGGITQSPKYLFRKEGQNVTLSCEQNLNHDAMYWYRQDPGQGLRLIYYSQIVNDFQKGDIAEGYSVSREKKESFPLTVTSAQKNPTAFYLCASSKRTDSNEKLFFGSGTQLSVL.

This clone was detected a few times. The CDR3 DNA reads as TGTGCCAGCAGCGTCCGGGGTTCTGGAAACACCATATATTTT. Amino acids: CASSVRGSGNTIYF. The chain is built from TRBV9 and TRBJ1-3; D uncertain. CDR3 length: 14 amino acids. With 2 bases removed from V and 1 base from J, the gap between germline ends came to 7 bases. CDR1 and CDR2 (germline): SGDLS, YYNGEE.